Below, 17 T cell receptor beta chains from the same sample are listed, as sequenced in a study of T-cell reconstitution after alpha-beta-depleted transplantation in children. Preparation of the TCRbeta library used unique molecular identifiers. TCRdb re-called the PCR reads through MiXCR, storing one row per CDR3 protein. The sample lists tens of thousands of distinct CDR3 sequences; just under 5% were seen once. The input for sequencing was PBMCs, mostly from graft donor cells, taken 180 days after TCRalphabeta/CD19-depleted stem cell transplant. These receptors were taken from a boy less than two years old who had a stem cell transplant for acute myeloid leukemia, so the T cells may come from the graft donor.

Ten or more counts support this clonotype. The J gene is TRBJ2-5, the V gene TRBV7-3; D is uncertain. With 5 bases removed from V and 5 bases from J, the gap between germline ends came to 12 bases. The CDR3 runs 13 residues. Germline values: CDR1 SGHTA, CDR2 FQGTGA. CDR3 region: CASSPSGWETQYF. In DNA form, the CDR3 reads TGTGCCAGCAGCCCCAGTGGGTGGGAGACCCAGTACTTC.

There are many counts of this clonotype. CDR3 loop: CASSFSRTSGDSYEQYF. CDR3 in DNA: TGTGCCAGCAGCTTCTCCAGGACTAGCGGGGACTCCTACGAGCAGTACTTC. The chain carries TRBV7-2 and TRBJ2-7; TRBD2 matches 12 bases. Germline V gene lookup returns CDR1 SGHTA and CDR2 FQGNSA. The J segment lost 0 bases and the V segment lost 3 bases, leaving 6 bases of the junction unmatched. The CDR3 spans 17 residues.

This clonotype came up many times. The rearrangement links TRBV19 to TRBJ1-5, with D perhaps matching TRBD1 (5 bases). Germline values: CDR1 LNHDA, CDR2 SQIVND (reference sequence). Trimming stripped 4 bases from V and 4 bases from J, with 11 bases between. The CDR3 is 14 amino acids. In DNA form, the CDR3 reads TGTGCCAGTAGTAAGGGACGGAGGAATCAGCCCCAGCATTTT. Amino acid sequence: CASSKGRRNQPQHF.

This clonotype was seen ten or more times. The chain couples TRBV20-1 to TRBJ1-1, with a tentative D call TRBD1 (5 bases). The V end lost 3 bases, the J end lost 7 bases, and 15 bases lay between the germline ends. Germline CDR1 is DFQATT and CDR2 is SNEGSKA (reference sequence). The CDR3 is 13 residues long. The CDR3 loop reads CSASGTKGLEAFF. CDR3 DNA: TGCAGTGCTAGCGGTACTAAGGGACTTGAAGCTTTCTTT.

This clonotype was found many times. J is TRBJ2-3 and V is TRBV14, with TRBD2 identical over 8 bases. This CDR3 has 17 amino acids. V dropped 4 bases and J dropped 3; count of bases not matched to a gene: 12. CDR1 and CDR2 from the germline V gene are SGHDN and FVKESK. This CDR3 reads CASSPHLGLAVTDTQYF. The DNA of the CDR3 is TGTGCCAGCAGCCCTCATCTTGGACTAGCAGTGACAGATACGCAGTATTTT.

This clonotype was observed many times. The chain couples TRBV11-2 to TRBJ2-3, with 10 bases lining up with TRBD2. Germline values: CDR1 SGHAT, CDR2 FQNNGV. The CDR3 runs 17 residues. Losses at the gene ends were 5 bases for V and 2 bases for J; bases not matched to a gene: 10. As DNA, the CDR3 is TGTGCCAGCAGCCAGCGAATTAGCGGGGGGACCACAGATACGCAGTATTTT. Translation gives CASSQRISGGTTDTQYF. The whole variable domain, filled in from reference TRBV11-2 and TRBJ2-3, reads EAGVAQSPRYKIIEKRQSVAFWCNPISGHATLYWYQQILGQGPKLLIQFQNNGVVDDSQLPKDRFSAERLKGVDSTLKIQPAKLEDSAVYLCASSQRISGGTTDTQYFGPGTRLTVL.

This clonotype was seen many times. The chain joins TRBV7-9 to TRBJ2-5; D is ambiguous. The CDR3 is 12 residues long. CDR1 SEHNR and CDR2 FQNEAQ come from the germline V gene (reference sequence). Between the trimmed V and J ends, which lost 2 bases and 4 bases, there was a span of 5 bases. CDR3 amino acids: CASSLSTETQYF. In DNA form, the CDR3 reads TGTGCCAGCAGCTTAAGTACAGAGACCCAGTACTTC.

Many counts were recorded for this clonotype. The rearrangement links TRBV20-1 to TRBJ2-5; 8 nucleotides align to TRBD2. The germline V gene encodes CDR1 DFQATT and CDR2 SNEGSKA (reference sequence). The CDR3 has 15 residues. After removal of 1 base from V and 1 base from J, the junction contained 5 bases not matched to a gene. The CDR3 loop reads CSARGETSAQETQYF. In nucleotides, the CDR3 is TGCAGTGCTAGAGGGGAGACTAGCGCCCAAGAGACCCAGTACTTC.

This clonotype was detected many times. The J gene is TRBJ2-1, the V gene TRBV10-3; D unclear. The V end lost 10 bases, the J end lost 11 bases, and 15 bases lay between the germline ends. CDR3 size: 11 residues. Germline CDR1 is ENHRY and CDR2 is SYGVKD. In DNA, the CDR3 is TGTGCCACCTCTTGGACCCGGCAGCAGTTCTTC. Its protein product is CATSWTRQQFF.

This clonotype was recorded at least ten times. This chain connects TRBV7-2 to TRBJ2-1; no definite D call. The CDR3 length is 12 residues. Between the trimmed V and J ends, which lost 5 bases and 15 bases, there was a span of 17 bases. Germline V CDR1 and CDR2: SGHTA, FQGNSA. The CDR3 here is CASSLSTRKRFF. CDR3 sequence (DNA): TGTGCCAGCAGCCTATCTACGAGAAAACGGTTCTTC. Combining the CDR3 with reference TRBV7-2 and TRBJ2-1 gives the whole variable domain GAGVSQSPSNKVTEKGKDVELRCDPISGHTALYWYRQSLGQGLEFLIYFQGNSAPDKSGLPSDRFSAERTGGSVSTLTIQRTQQEDSAVYLCASSLSTRKRFFGPGTRLTVL.

The V gene is TRBV18, the J gene TRBJ2-4, with D tentatively TRBD1 (6 bases). The CDR3 sequence is 16 residues long. V lost 3 bases and J 2 bases, leaving 14 bases between the germline ends. Germline CDR1 is KGHSH and CDR2 is LQKENI. The CDR3 loop reads CASSPFGTPTKNIQYF. CDR3 DNA sequence: TGTGCCAGCTCACCCTTTGGGACACCGACCAAAAACATTCAGTACTTC.

Ten or more counts support this clonotype. The chain is built from TRBV11-3 and TRBJ2-1, with TRBD2 identical over 8 bases. CDR1 and CDR2 (germline): SGHNT, YENEEA. V was pared by 3 bases and J by 7 bases, with 8 bases of the junction left unmatched. The CDR3 totals 15 residues. The CDR3 is CASSFGIAGRNEQFF. CDR3 nucleotides: TGTGCCAGCAGCTTTGGCATAGCGGGGAGGAATGAGCAGTTCTTC.

This clonotype was seen many times. V is TRBV7-9 and J is TRBJ2-7, with 10 bases matching TRBD2. Germline V gene data show CDR1 as SEHNR and CDR2 as FQNEAQ (reference sequence). Trimming removed 5 bases from V and 2 bases from J; junction bases left unmatched: 6. This CDR3 spans 15 amino acids. The CDR3 loop reads CASSVPGLAPYEQYF. The CDR3 DNA reads as TGTGCCAGCAGCGTCCCGGGACTAGCGCCCTACGAGCAGTACTTC.

This clonotype was seen repeatedly, ten times or more. The chain combines TRBV12-3 or TRBV12-4 with TRBJ2-1; D remains ambiguous. This CDR3 has 11 amino acids. Trimming shortened V by 6 bases and J by 5 bases, and 5 bases separated the two germline ends. The CDR3 region is CASRIHNEQFF. CDR3 DNA: TGTGCCAGCAGGATCCACAATGAGCAGTTCTTC.

In this sample, this clonotype turned up many times. The J gene is TRBJ1-2, the V gene TRBV30; D possibly corresponds to TRBD1 (5 bases). Germline-derived CDR1 and CDR2 are GTSNPN and SVGIG (reference sequence). The V and J ends lost 2 bases and 5 bases respectively, with 12 bases between them. CDR3 length: 13 residues. The CDR3 nucleotides read TGTGCCTGGAGTCACGGGCCAGGGTATGGCTACACCTTC. Its protein product is CAWSHGPGYGYTF.

This clonotype was counted ten times or more. The rearrangement joins TRBV7-2 to TRBJ1-5, with a tentative D call TRBD1 (5 bases). The CDR3 sequence is 13 residues long. Germline V gene sequence: CDR1 SGHTA, CDR2 FQGNSA. V gave up 3 bases and J gave up 7 bases, with 10 bases separating them. The CDR3 here is CASSFGGGQPQHF. The CDR3 bases are TGTGCCAGCAGCTTTGGGGGAGGGCAGCCCCAGCATTTT.

As regards this clonotype: A much bigger clone sits one base away, suggesting this may be a read error. The chain is built from TRBV5-1 and TRBJ2-3, with 9 bases lining up with TRBD1. The V gene's germline CDR1 is SGHRS and CDR2 YFSETQ. The junction had 5 bases not matched to a gene; V was cut back by 3 bases and J by 6 bases. The CDR3 spans 14 residues. The CDR3 here is CASSYTGGDDTQYF. The CDR3 coding sequence is TGCGCCAGCAGCTACACAGGGGGCGACGATACGCAGTATTTT. The whole variable domain, filled in from reference TRBV5-1 and TRBJ2-3, reads KAGVTQTPRYLIKTRGQQVTLSCSPISGHRSVSWYQQTPGQGLQFLFEYFSETQRNKGNFPGRFSGRQFSNSRSEMNVSTLELGDSALYLCASSYTGGDDTQYFGPGTRLTVL.